Below are 22 T cell receptor beta chains sequenced from a single sample in a study of blood T cells in healthy people across ages. A J-beta primer mix and a sample-barcoded 5' primer were used in a second PCR of roughly 6 to 12 cycles. TCRdb independently ran MiXCR on the 5' RACE reads; one entry per CDR3 protein. In the table there are more than 800,000 distinct CDR3 sequences, 25% to 30% of which are singletons. Sequencing was carried out using blood. The source is a woman of 80 years or more in good health.

This clonotype was counted ten times or more. The chain employs TRBV6-5 and TRBJ2-5; 14 bases map to TRBD2. Germline CDR1 and CDR2: MNHEY and SVGAGI. The CDR3 is 16 amino acids. Unmatched junction bases numbered 7, after V lost 5 bases and J lost 5 bases. CDR3: CASSHGLAGGRETQYF. CDR3 coding DNA: TGTGCCAGCAGTCACGGACTAGCGGGGGGCCGGGAGACCCAGTACTTC.

The J gene is TRBJ2-3, the V gene TRBV7-2; 9 nucleotides match TRBD2. Germline CDR1 and CDR2: SGHTA and FQGNSA. V shed 5 bases and J 6 bases; nucleotides not matched to a gene: 9. The CDR3 spans 15 residues. The CDR3 spells CASSPSAGGSDTQYF. The DNA of the CDR3 is TGTGCCAGCAGCCCTTCTGCGGGAGGGTCGGATACGCAGTATTTT.

A remark on this clonotype: Just one base apart from a much larger clone, this may be a read error. The genes are TRBV7-2 and TRBJ2-5; 14 positions agree with TRBD2. Germline assignment: CDR1 SGHTA and CDR2 FQGNSA. After removal of 3 bases from V and 11 bases from J, the junction contained 8 bases not matched to a gene. The CDR3 is 15 amino acids. CDR3 sequence reads: CASSLTSGGVYEQYF. The DNA for the CDR3 is TGTGCCAGCAGCTTGACTAGCGGGGGGGTATATGAGCAGTACTTC.

The chain links TRBV10-3 to TRBJ2-1; 10 bases line up with TRBD2. V trimming: 6 bases; J trimming: 5 bases; junction bases outside the gene matches: 7. CDR1 and CDR2 (germline): ENHRY, SYGVKD. The CDR3 totals 15 residues. The CDR3: CAIRLASGGDNEQFF. Written as DNA, the CDR3 is TGTGCCATCAGGCTGGCTAGCGGGGGCGACAATGAGCAGTTCTTC.

This clonotype was picked up many times. The rearrangement joins TRBV9 to TRBJ2-3; D call uncertain. V was pared by 0 bases and J by 0 bases, with 11 bases between. Germline CDR1 is SGDLS and CDR2 is YYNGEE. The CDR3 extends over 16 amino acids. The CDR3 here is CASSVDHSSSTDTQYF. Here the CDR3 DNA reads TGTGCCAGCAGCGTAGACCACTCCTCTAGCACAGATACGCAGTATTTT.

As to this clonotype: This clone may be a read error of a much larger clone one base away. The rearrangement uses TRBV4-1 and TRBJ2-1; 7 positions match TRBD1. V dropped 4 bases and J dropped 0; count of bases not matched to a gene: 6. The CDR3 extends over 16 amino acids. Per germline, CDR1 MGHRA and CDR2 YSYEKL. This CDR3 reads CASSRDSSSSYNEQFF. For the CDR3, the DNA is TGCGCCAGCAGCCGGGACAGTTCTAGCTCCTACAATGAGCAGTTCTTC.

As regards this clonotype: A much larger clone lies one base from this, so it may be a read error. The CDR3 nucleotides read TGCGCCAGCAGGGAGGCCAGGGGTACACGCGAGCAGTACTTC. It encodes CASREARGTREQYF. This chain connects TRBV10-2 to TRBJ2-7; possibly TRBD1 for D (6 bases). The CDR3 loop spans 14 amino acids. V was trimmed by 6 bases and J by 6 bases, leaving 18 bases between them. Germline values: CDR1 WSHSY, CDR2 SAAADI.

Ten or more counts support this clonotype. The chain carries TRBV12-3 or TRBV12-4 and TRBJ1-5, with 7 bases identical to TRBD1. V lost 4 bases, J lost 6 bases, and 12 bases stayed unmatched. The CDR3 runs 16 residues. The CDR3 is CASSSPRDRDGQPQHF. The CDR3 DNA sequence: TGTGCCAGCAGTTCCCCACGCGACAGGGATGGTCAGCCCCAGCATTTT.

Details on this clonotype: At one of its ends the junction is not consistent with the germline gene, which may arise from a read error. V and J are TRBV6-2 or TRBV6-3 and TRBJ2-1, with a possible D match to TRBD1 (6 bases). This CDR3 has 13 amino acids. The V gene's germline CDR1 is MNHEY and CDR2 SVGEGT. In DNA, the CDR3 is TGTGCCAGCAGCCCGGGGACATACAATGAGCGGTTCTTC. This gives the protein CASSPGTYNERFF.

This clonotype showed up many times. The rearrangement links TRBV12-3 or TRBV12-4 to TRBJ1-2, with D maybe TRBD1 (6 bases). V was cut by 3 bases and J by 1 base, with 12 bases left in between. The CDR3 runs 15 residues. DNA of the CDR3: TGTGCCAGCAGTTTTTCCGGGACACATAACTATGGCTACACCTTC. As protein: CASSFSGTHNYGYTF.

This clonotype was seen at least ten times. The V and J genes are TRBV10-3 and TRBJ2-5, with TRBD2 matching over 9 bases. V shed 2 bases, J shed 9 bases, and the junction held 16 bases outside the gene matches. The CDR3 totals 17 residues. Germline lookup yields CDR1 ENHRY and CDR2 SYGVKD. The CDR3 DNA is TGTGCCATCAGTGAGACCACGACTAGCGGCACGGAGGGGGCCCAGTACTTC. This sequence encodes CAISETTTSGTEGAQYF.

Notes on this clonotype: One end of the junction varies from germline; a read error may be responsible. This chain uses TRBV24-1 with TRBJ1-5; D is unresolved. The CDR3 contains 14 residues. From germline, CDR1 is KGHDR and CDR2 SFDVKD. The CDR3 is CAISDSGRAQPQHF. Here the CDR3 DNA reads TGTGCCATCAGTGATTCCGGAAGGGCTCAGCCCCAGCATTTT.

About this clonotype itself: The junction differs from germline at one of its ends, possibly a read error. V usage is TRBV4-3 and J usage is TRBJ2-7, with TRBD1 matching 9 bases. Germline CDR1 reads LGHNA; CDR2 reads YSLEER. The CDR3 runs to 15 residues. CDR3 sequence reads: CTSSPGQGPSYEQYF. CDR3 bases: TGCACCAGCAGCCCGGGACAGGGACCTTCCTACGAGCAGTACTTC.

The chain employs TRBV2 and TRBJ1-2; 8 bases line up with TRBD1. Germline V CDR1 and CDR2: SNHLY, FYNNEI. The CDR3 contains 15 residues. V gave up 5 bases and J gave up 4 bases; unmatched junction bases: 9. CDR3 amino acids: CASSYQGARPYGYTF. CDR3 DNA: TGTGCCAGCAGTTATCAGGGGGCGCGTCCCTATGGCTACACCTTC.

This clonotype has ten or more counts. CDR3 loop: CASSQGMAAYGYTF. The DNA of the CDR3 is TGTGCCAGCAGCCAGGGGATGGCAGCCTATGGCTACACCTTC. This chain uses TRBV3-1 with TRBJ1-2; D not resolved. Trimming pared 3 bases from V and 4 bases from J, leaving 12 bases between. The V gene's germline CDR1 is LGHDT and CDR2 YNNKEL (reference sequence). The CDR3 is 14 amino acids.

This clonotype showed up many times. This chain uses TRBV5-1 with TRBJ1-2; 12 nucleotides line up with TRBD1. In germline, CDR1 is SGHRS, CDR2 YFSETQ. CDR3 length equals 16 residues. V was pared by 0 bases and J by 7 bases, with 7 bases of the junction left unmatched. CDR3 in DNA: TGCGCCAGCAGCTTGGAGGGACAGGGGGCCTCGGGTGGCTACACCTTC. Translation gives CASSLEGQGASGGYTF.

This clonotype appeared many times. The chain joins TRBV6-2 or TRBV6-3 to TRBJ2-5; D call uncertain. The V end lost 6 bases, the J end lost 0 bases, and 11 bases lay between the germline ends. The germline V gene has CDR1 MNHEY and CDR2 SVGEGT. The CDR3 has 14 residues. CDR3 sequence (DNA): TGTGCCAGCAGCCTCCCGGACCACCAAGAGACCCAGTACTTC. This sequence encodes CASSLPDHQETQYF.

This clonotype was detected many times. The J gene is TRBJ2-7, the V gene TRBV7-9; no clear D gene. Germline-derived CDR1 and CDR2 are SEHNR and FQNEAQ (reference sequence). V dropped 5 bases and J dropped 2 bases, with 13 bases sitting between them. The CDR3 contains 14 residues. The CDR3 DNA reads as TGTGCCAGCAGCGCTATCGGTGGTACCTACGAGCAGTACTTC. Amino acid sequence: CASSAIGGTYEQYF.

This clonotype occurred once. J is TRBJ1-1 and V is TRBV9; the D gene is possibly TRBD1 (6 bases). This CDR3 comprises 14 residues. In germline, CDR1 is SGDLS, CDR2 YYNGEE. V was pared by 3 bases and J by 5 bases, with 14 bases between. This CDR3 is CASSATGHRTEAFF. The CDR3 bases are TGTGCCAGCAGCGCTACGGGACACCGGACTGAAGCTTTCTTT.

This clonotype was recorded only once. One base away lies a much larger clone, so this may be a sequencing read error. J is TRBJ2-7 and V is TRBV5-1, with TRBD2 identical over 7 bases. Trimming at V came to 5 bases and at J to 10 bases, leaving 9 bases not matched to a gene. Germline V lookup: CDR1 SGHRS, CDR2 YFSETQ. The CDR3 is made up of 12 amino acids. CDR3 nucleotides: TGCGCCAGCAGGGAGGGCGGGAGCCCCCAGTACTTC. It is translated as CASREGGSPQYF.

This clonotype was recorded once. The rearrangement uses TRBV12-3 or TRBV12-4 and TRBJ2-3; the D gene is possibly TRBD2 (6 bases). This CDR3 comprises 15 residues. The germline V and J ends were trimmed by 7 bases and 5 bases, with 19 bases remaining between them. CDR3 loop: CASNPPGRLGDTQYF. Written as DNA, the CDR3 is TGTGCCAGCAACCCCCCAGGGAGGTTAGGAGATACGCAGTATTTT.

A note on this clonotype: At one end, the junction sequence differs from germline, possibly due to a read error. The genes are TRBV12-3 or TRBV12-4 and TRBJ1-2; D is ambiguous. The CDR3 has 12 residues. CDR3 in DNA: TGTGCCAGCAGTTTCGAGGGCTATGGCCACACCTTC. It codes for CASSFEGYGHTF.